This TCR beta chain was sequenced for a study of T-cell memory formation after mild COVID-19. Points from the study as a whole: Memory from before infection featured some responding clones, which suggests cross-reactive memory joined.

One entry per CDR3 protein results from TCRdb running MiXCR on the 5' RACE reads. This sample yields under 300,000 distinct CDR3 sequences, of which roughly a tenth are seen a single time; roughly a fifth belongs to the top ten. The table lists this clonotype with many counts. Its antigen is currently unknown. This TCR was recovered from a man between 18 and 35 years old who had mild COVID-19 (a few samples of this study predate the infection). Cell type and time point are not known. Sequencing was performed on PBMCs or a T cell subset sorted from them (not recorded which).

CDR3 region: CASSQAGGNTGELFF. The CDR3 nucleotides are TGTGCCAGCAGCCAAGCAGGGGGAAACACCGGGGAGCTGTTTTTT. This chain uses TRBV4-2 with TRBJ2-2; 7 bases are shared with TRBD1. Germline CDR1 LGHNA, CDR2 YNFKEQ. The CDR3 is 15 amino acids. V lost 1 base to trimming and J lost 2 bases; unmatched junction nucleotides: 1.